The sequence of this TCR beta chain was determined in a study of blood T cell repertoires in COVID-19. Study-wide background: The analysed material was cDNA or gDNA that came from T cells, B-cell-depleted T cells, or PBMCs.

The trim removed 1 base at V and 2 bases at J, leaving 10 bases unmatched. This CDR3 comprises 17 residues. Germline V gene data show CDR1 as SQVTM and CDR2 as ANQGSEA. Under the authors' procedure: For nucleated cells, counts were estimated from reference gene primer amplification. Sequencing was performed with immunoSEQ multiplex PCR; in TCRdb, only in-frame clones are kept and a portion is missing. That table gives V, J and clone size, and the DNA gave D and trimming. The data contain some 210,000 clones, less than 90% of them seen just once; the ten biggest clones take up roughly a fifth. The TCR comes from a human donor in a cohort sampled during active COVID-19. The V gene is TRBV29-1, the J gene TRBJ2-3; 9 nucleotides align to TRBD2. Source material: peripheral blood. CDR3 sequence reads: CSVEGVSSGGPTDTQYF. Written as DNA, the CDR3 is TGCAGCGTTGAAGGAGTTTCCAGCGGGGGGCCCACAGATACGCAGTATTTT.